This T cell receptor beta chain was identified during a study of blood T cell repertoires in COVID-19 (dated by TCRdb to the early 2020s). Concerning the study at large: Samples from collaborators originated in the United States, Italy and Spain and spanned both the acute and convalescent phases of COVID-19. The material from the prospective study consisted of cDNA or gDNA derived from T cells, B-cell-depleted T cells, or PBMCs. A de-identified subject ID, COVID-19 status, age in years and sex were almost always included in the sample metadata. The repertoires were released in a freely available public database intended as a resource for research on the immune response to SARS-CoV-2. HLA class I and class II types, where available, came from metadata supplied by the sample provider rather than from assay-based typing. The dataset comprised deeply sampled blood TCRbeta repertoires from subjects exposed to, actively infected with, or recovered from COVID-19. Samples were obtained from the ongoing ImmuneRACE study (first 160 participants) and from 1,200 or so subjects provided by 6 global collaborators. What the work shows at the level of the full study, not this receptor alone: Clinical and demographic metadata were provided uncurated, with the amount varying by source and participant.

As to this clone: No antigen is known for it. Base qualities were left out, and no much larger clone turns up one base away.

The immunoSEQ Assay, a bias-controlled multiplex PCR, was used to amplify TCRbeta CDR3 regions from genomic DNA. Per the source publication's procedure: Nucleated cell counts per sample were estimated from amplification of reference gene primers within the assay. Sequence reads were collapsed and filtered to measure the absolute abundance of every unique TCRbeta CDR3 rearrangement. For each sample, productive Simpson clonality was calculated by taking the square root of Simpson's diversity index across productive rearrangements. TCRdb obtained this table from immuneACCESS and retained in-frame rearrangements with V and J assigned. These tables miss some clones; where compared with another copy, unresolved V genes account for less than half of the shortfall, and the remainder is unexplained. D and trimming come from the DNA, and the V and J calls and clone size come from that table. The sample profile shows tens of thousands of clones; around 90% of them were found once. The ten largest account for less than 10% of the sample.

Sequences GTSNPN (CDR1) and SVGIG (CDR2) are obtained from the germline V gene (reference sequence). V is pared back by 2 bases and J by 4 bases, with 11 bases lying between the germline termini. From cysteine to phenylalanine, the CDR3 is 13 amino acids long. Only the CDR3 DNA is retained, 39 bases long and in frame from the first base. Collaborating institutions collected whole blood in K2EDTA tubes following their own protocols. For TCRbeta analysis, collaborator samples were shipped as frozen whole blood, as isolated PBMCs, or as DNA extracted from either sample type. The V and J genes are TRBV30 and TRBJ1-2, with a tentative D gene TRBD1 over 6 matching bases. What was sequenced was peripheral blood. The receptor comes from a human donor in a cohort sampled during active COVID-19. The nucleotide sequence reads TGTGCCTGGAGTCTACAGGGAATCTATGGCTACACCTTC. This yields the protein CAWSLQGIYGYTF.